This T cell receptor (beta chain) came from a study of beta chain features in type 1 diabetes. The V gene end was trimmed by 7 bases and the J gene end by 2 bases; junction bases not matched to a gene: 5. CDR3 size: 14 residues. In germline, CDR1 is SGHAT, CDR2 FQNNGV. This clone was observed a few times. Its antigen is currently unknown. Isolation of CD4+ naive, central memory, regulatory and stem cell-like memory cells was achieved by sorting via CD45RO/CCR7/CD25/CD127/CD95/CD27. Isolated RNA was reverse transcribed in full, so expressed TCRB transcripts were sequenced. Data came from immunoSEQ multiplex PCR; TCRdb stores just in-frame clones and leaves some out. The sample yields just under 150,000 clones, 10% seen once. Study results and caveats: An over-representation of cells with high TCR expression could result from cDNA sequencing. For type 1 diabetes patients, VDJ junctions showed fewer insertions and more deletions. A greater similarity of naive, central memory and Treg TCRB repertoires was seen among patients than among healthy donors.

The rearrangement uses TRBV11-2 and TRBJ2-7, with 10 bases identical to TRBD1. The sequenced sample was naive CD4+ T cells from blood. This TCR derives from a man younger than 30 in good health. Written as DNA, the CDR3 is TGTGCCAGCACCCGGGACAGGGGAACCTACGAGCAGTACTTC. This gives the protein CASTRDRGTYEQYF. Variable domain in full (rest from reference TRBV11-2 and TRBJ2-7): EAGVAQSPRYKIIEKRQSVAFWCNPISGHATLYWYQQILGQGPKLLIQFQNNGVVDDSQLPKDRFSAERLKGVDSTLKIQPAKLEDSAVYLCASTRDRGTYEQYFGPGTRLTVT.